The present TCR beta chain was sequenced within a study of T cells in Graves' hyperthyroidism and ophthalmopathy. The CDR3 contains 14 residues. Per the germline V gene, CDR1 is SNHLY and CDR2 is FYNNEI. Trimming shortened V by 8 bases and J by 0 bases, and 11 bases separated the two germline ends. Template material for amplifying TCR beta CDR3 regions consisted of RNA transcripts. The study used the HTBI primer set for a first-round RT-PCR of the TCR CDR3. TCRdb processed the multiplex PCR reads anew with MiXCR; each CDR3 protein has one entry. Of about 610,000 distinct CDR3 sequences listed, 16% are singletons. This clonotype was recorded at least ten times.

The rearrangement links TRBV2 to TRBJ1-5; D is possibly TRBD1 (6 bases). Sequenced material: blood. This clonotype originated in a woman between 40 and 50 years old with Graves' ophthalmopathy. CDR3 in DNA: TGTGCCAGCGCTCGGACAGATAGCAATCAGCCCCAGCATTTT. Protein sequence: CASARTDSNQPQHF.